A single sample gave rise to the 28 T cell receptor beta chains below, sequenced in a study of T cell changes during pregnancy in multiple sclerosis (dated by TCRdb to the late 2010s). The library was prepared using the immunoSEQ multiplex PCR assay. TCRdb's version of the immuneACCESS table is confined to in-frame rearrangements and falls short of the full clone set. An unresolved V gene accounts for under half of the shortfall where checked; the remainder is of unknown origin. A total of just over 40,000 clones appear in this sample, over 70% of them only once. The top ten clones comprise around 5% of the sample. The sample was peripheral blood, taken in the first trimester of pregnancy. The receptors were gathered from a female donor in good health, enrolled as a control in a pregnancy study.

This chain links TRBV19 with TRBJ2-1, with a tentative D call TRBD2 (5 bases). Germline CDR1 is LNHDA and CDR2 is SQIVND (reference sequence). V lost 6 bases and J 7 bases, leaving 16 bases between the germline ends. The CDR3 consists of 14 residues. The CDR3 protein is CASSPPRESNEQFF. Here the CDR3 DNA reads TGTGCCAGTAGCCCTCCGAGGGAATCGAATGAGCAGTTCTTC.

This sequence joins TRBV30 and TRBJ2-2; 12 bases match TRBD2. Germline V gene data show CDR1 as GTSNPN and CDR2 as SVGIG (reference sequence). The CDR3 sequence is 16 residues long. Trimming cost V 1 base and J 4 bases; bases outside gene matches: 4. The CDR3 loop reads CAWSGRLAGATGELFF. The CDR3 DNA sequence: TGTGCCTGGAGTGGTCGACTAGCGGGAGCCACCGGGGAGCTGTTTTTT.

This clone ranks as medium-sized (0.01 to 0.1%). The chain has TRBV20-1 and TRBJ2-5; unclear D gene. The CDR3 loop spans 11 amino acids. Looked up from germline, CDR1 is DFQATT and CDR2 is SNEGSKA (reference sequence). Deletions cut 6 bases from V and 2 bases from J, with 7 bases between. Here the CDR3 DNA reads TGCAGTGCAACTCATCAAGAGACCCAGTACTTC. It is translated as CSATHQETQYF.

This clone occurred a few times. V gene TRBV19 combines with J gene TRBJ1-2, with 7 bases matching TRBD1. There are 14 residues in the CDR3. Trimming took 1 base from V and 3 from J; bases not matched to a gene: 2. Germline assignment: CDR1 LNHDA and CDR2 SQIVND (reference sequence). In DNA form, the CDR3 reads TGTGCCAGTAGTATAGGGGACAGAGACTATGGCTACACCTTC. This codes for CASSIGDRDYGYTF.

In this sample, this clone turned up a few times. The CDR3 DNA sequence: TGTGCCAGTAGTATGGGGGCGGGAGCCCGCTCCTACAATGAGCAGTTCTTC. Translating it yields CASSMGAGARSYNEQFF. The chain is built from TRBV19 and TRBJ2-1; weak D call: TRBD2 (7 bases). The CDR3 extends over 17 amino acids. The germline V gene encodes CDR1 LNHDA and CDR2 SQIVND (reference sequence). V gave up 3 bases and J gave up 0 bases, with 15 bases separating them. Looking up the rest from reference TRBV19 and TRBJ2-1 gives the full variable domain: DGGITQSPKYLFRKEGQNVTLSCEQNLNHDAMYWYRQDPGQGLRLIYYSQIVNDFQKGDIAEGYSVSREKKESFPLTVTSAQKNPTAFYLCASSMGAGARSYNEQFFGPGTRLTVL.

The count of this clone is one. V and J are TRBV7-9 and TRBJ2-7; TRBD2 is a possible D gene (5 bases). Germline assignment: CDR1 SEHNR and CDR2 FQNEAQ (reference sequence). The CDR3 runs 15 residues. Trimming pared 5 bases from V and 6 bases from J, leaving 20 bases between. For the CDR3, the DNA is TGTGCCAGCAGCGCGCGACCCCACGACCGGGGCGAGCAGTACTTC. Its protein is CASSARPHDRGEQYF.

The J gene is TRBJ2-3, the V gene TRBV25-1; 9 bases map to TRBD1. Germline V gives CDR1 MGHDK, CDR2 SYGVNS. Trimming removed 5 bases from V and 14 bases from J; junction bases left unmatched: 8. The CDR3 length is 12 residues. As DNA, the CDR3 is TGTGCCAGCAGTTCGCAAGGGGGACAGGGGTATTTT. Translation gives CASSSQGGQGYF. Full variable domain (remainder filled in from reference TRBV25-1 and TRBJ2-3): EADIYQTPRYLVIGTGKKITLECSQTMGHDKMYWYQQDPGMELHLIHYSYGVNSTEKGDLSSESTVSRIRTEHFPLTLESARPSHTSQYLCASSSQGGQGYFGPGTRLTVL.

The chain couples TRBV18 to TRBJ1-3, with 9 bases identical to TRBD1. Trimming removed 3 bases from V and 7 bases from J; junction bases left unmatched: 4. Germline V CDR1 and CDR2: KGHSH, LQKENI. CDR3 length: 14 residues. The CDR3 DNA is TGTGCCAGCTCACCCCGGGACAGGGTGAACACCATATATTTT. Its translation: CASSPRDRVNTIYF.

The chain is built from TRBV10-1 and TRBJ1-6; D call uncertain. The length of the CDR3 is 13 residues. The V end was cut by 3 bases, the J end by 7 bases, with 7 bases between. Germline V gives CDR1 WNHNN, CDR2 SYGVQD (reference sequence). DNA of the CDR3: TGCGCCAGCAGTGACGGCGGCAATTCACCCCTCCACTTT. As protein: CASSDGGNSPLHF.

J is TRBJ2-7 and V is TRBV27; 10 bases fit TRBD2. This CDR3 contains 13 residues. From germline, CDR1 is MNHEY and CDR2 SMNVEV (reference sequence). V trimming: 3 bases; J trimming: 7 bases; junction bases outside the gene matches: 3. The CDR3, as DNA: TGTGCCAGCAGTTTGGGACTAGCGAAAGAGCAGTACTTC. This sequence encodes CASSLGLAKEQYF.

In this sample, this clone turned up a few times. The chain has TRBV6-1 and TRBJ2-2, with TRBD2 identical over 9 bases. This CDR3 region has 15 residues. Germline CDR1 MNHNS, CDR2 SASEGT. V was pared by 5 bases and J by 6 bases, with 7 bases of the junction left unmatched. The CDR3 loop reads CASSTGTSFSGELFF. CDR3 nucleotides: TGTGCCAGCAGTACCGGGACTAGCTTTTCCGGGGAGCTGTTTTTT.

This chain connects TRBV25-1 to TRBJ2-7; D perhaps matches TRBD1 (6 bases). The germline gives CDR1 MGHDK, CDR2 SYGVNS. With 6 bases removed from V and 4 bases from J, the gap between germline ends came to 13 bases. The CDR3 runs 13 residues. DNA of the CDR3: TGTGCCAGCAGAAACAGGGCTTCGTACGAGCAGTACTTC. Protein: CASRNRASYEQYF.

The chain uses TRBV20-1 and TRBJ2-1; D is unclear. The CDR3 has 11 residues. Trimming left V 4 bases short and J 7 bases short, with 8 bases between. Germline V gene sequence: CDR1 DFQATT, CDR2 SNEGSKA (reference sequence). The DNA of the CDR3 is TGCAGTGCTATTTACGGGAATGAGCAGTTCTTC. Translating gives CSAIYGNEQFF.

The CDR3 loop is CASRGQGDTYNSPLHF. In nucleotides, the CDR3 is TGCGCCAGCAGGGGACAGGGGGACACCTATAATTCACCCCTCCACTTT. The chain employs TRBV5-1 and TRBJ1-6, with 11 bases identical to TRBD1. Germline trimming cut 5 bases from V and 2 bases from J; bases unmatched to any gene: 3. CDR3 length: 16 residues. CDR1 is SGHRS and CDR2 is YFSETQ in the germline V gene.

CDR3 region: CASRPTGGHQPQHF. CDR3 in DNA: TGTGCCAGCAGACCTACAGGGGGGCATCAGCCCCAGCATTTT. The chain recombines TRBV27 with TRBJ1-5; TRBD1 agrees at 8 bases. This CDR3 contains 14 residues. Trimming removed 6 bases from V and 5 bases from J; junction bases left unmatched: 6. Germline V lookup: CDR1 MNHEY, CDR2 SMNVEV (reference sequence).

The chain couples TRBV7-2 to TRBJ1-2; TRBD1 might be the D (6 bases). Germline lookup yields CDR1 SGHTA and CDR2 FQGNSA. This CDR3 has 14 amino acids. V was clipped by 4 bases and J by 3 bases, with 12 bases between them. CDR3 nucleotide sequence: TGTGCCAGCAGCTCTGCAGGGGTTGACTATGGCTACACCTTC. Protein product: CASSSAGVDYGYTF.

The chain has TRBV6-5 and TRBJ1-1; D unresolved. Germline CDR1 is MNHEY and CDR2 is SVGAGI. Trimming shortened V by 6 bases and J by 5 bases, and 10 bases separated the two germline ends. The CDR3 spans 12 residues. CDR3 region: CASSRSSTEAFF. The CDR3 DNA follows: TGTGCCAGCAGCAGATCATCGACTGAAGCTTTCTTT.

This chain uses TRBV6-6 with TRBJ2-3, with TRBD1 as a possible D gene (6 bases). V was clipped by 4 bases and J by 2 bases, with 10 bases between them. Germline-derived CDR1 and CDR2 are MNHNY and SVGAGI (reference sequence). CDR3 length equals 14 residues. The CDR3 region is CASSSTGPTDTQYF. The CDR3 nucleotides read TGTGCCAGCAGTTCGACAGGCCCCACAGATACGCAGTATTTT.

The chain recombines TRBV5-6 with TRBJ1-2; the match to TRBD1 covers 9 bases. Germline V CDR1 and CDR2: SGHDT, YYEEEE. The V gene end was trimmed by 3 bases and the J gene end by 4 bases; junction bases not matched to a gene: 7. The CDR3 spans 15 residues. The CDR3 DNA is TGTGCCAGCAGCTCGGCCGGGACAGGGCCCTATGGCTACACCTTC. It is translated as CASSSAGTGPYGYTF.

The chain employs TRBV5-6 and TRBJ2-1; tentative D call: TRBD2 (5 bases). CDR1 is SGHDT and CDR2 is YYEEEE in the germline V gene. The CDR3 loop spans 15 amino acids. Trimming removed 4 bases at V and 4 bases at J, with 15 bases between. The CDR3 DNA follows: TGTGCCAGCAGCGCCGGGATTTCAACTTACAATGAGCAGTTCTTC. It is translated as CASSAGISTYNEQFF. Combining the CDR3 with reference TRBV5-6 and TRBJ2-1 gives the whole variable domain DAGVTQSPTHLIKTRGQQVTLRCSPKSGHDTVSWYQQALGQGPQFIFQYYEEEERQRGNFPDRFSGHQFPNYSSELNVNALLLGDSALYLCASSAGISTYNEQFFGPGTRLTVL.

The CDR3 sequence: CASRSGTADYGYTF. DNA for the CDR3: TGTGCCAGCAGGTCCGGGACAGCTGACTATGGCTACACCTTC. This sequence joins TRBV6-1 and TRBJ1-2; 7 bases agree with TRBD1. Trimming at V came to 6 bases and at J to 3 bases, leaving 7 bases not matched to a gene. The CDR3 extends over 14 amino acids. Germline CDR1 reads MNHNS; CDR2 reads SASEGT.

The chain carries TRBV15 and TRBJ2-3; 11 bases are a match to TRBD2. This CDR3 spans 17 amino acids. J was trimmed by 6 bases and V by 3 bases; bases with no gene match: 11. In germline, CDR1 is LNHNV, CDR2 YYDKDF (reference sequence). The CDR3 protein is CATSSDVSGGAWDTQYF. The CDR3 nucleotides read TGTGCCACCAGCAGCGACGTTAGCGGGGGGGCATGGGATACGCAGTATTTT.

This clone appeared once. This chain links TRBV27 with TRBJ2-5; TRBD1 matches 9 bases. V lost 2 bases to trimming and J lost 5 bases; unmatched junction nucleotides: 6. CDR3 size: 15 residues. CDR1 is MNHEY and CDR2 is SMNVEV in the germline V gene (reference sequence). In nucleotides, the CDR3 is TGTGCCAGCAGTTTACGGGACAGGGAAGGCGAGACCCAGTACTTC. This gives the protein CASSLRDREGETQYF.

V usage is TRBV6-1 and J usage is TRBJ1-1; D remains ambiguous. V lost 5 bases and J 1 base, leaving 5 bases between the germline ends. Germline V gene sequence: CDR1 MNHNS, CDR2 SASEGT. The CDR3 consists of 12 residues. Here the CDR3 reads CASSHPNTEAFF. The CDR3 bases are TGTGCCAGCAGTCATCCGAACACTGAAGCTTTCTTT.

V is TRBV30 and J is TRBJ2-5, with a tentative D call TRBD2 (6 bases). V was clipped by 0 bases and J by 6 bases, with 17 bases between them. Germline values: CDR1 GTSNPN, CDR2 SVGIG (reference sequence). CDR3 size: 15 residues. In DNA, the CDR3 is TGTGCCTGGAGTGTACTTGGGGGGACCGGGAAGACCCAGTACTTC. Encoded protein: CAWSVLGGTGKTQYF.

The chain combines TRBV7-3 with TRBJ2-7; a weak D match, TRBD2 (5 bases). The V gene's germline CDR1 is SGHTA and CDR2 FQGTGA. V lost 5 bases and J 2 bases, leaving 13 bases between the germline ends. There are 14 residues in the CDR3. CDR3 sequence reads: CASSATGSPYEQYF. The DNA of the CDR3 is TGTGCCAGCAGCGCCACGGGGAGTCCCTACGAGCAGTACTTC.

The rearrangement joins TRBV28 to TRBJ2-1, with D perhaps TRBD2 (5 bases). The CDR3 contains 13 residues. With 5 bases removed from V and 3 bases from J, the gap between germline ends came to 8 bases. Germline CDR1 MDHEN, CDR2 SYDVKM. CDR3 loop: CASSPGNYNEQFF. The CDR3 DNA sequence: TGTGCCAGCAGTCCCGGGAACTACAATGAGCAGTTCTTC.

This sequence joins TRBV2 and TRBJ2-2; no firm D call. Trimming took off 3 bases at V and 0 bases at J, with 8 bases between the two ends. CDR1 and CDR2 from the germline V gene are SNHLY and FYNNEI. The CDR3 sequence is 15 residues long. In DNA form, the CDR3 reads TGTGCCAGCAGTGAGCCGCCGGCGAACACCGGGGAGCTGTTTTTT. Encoded protein: CASSEPPANTGELFF.